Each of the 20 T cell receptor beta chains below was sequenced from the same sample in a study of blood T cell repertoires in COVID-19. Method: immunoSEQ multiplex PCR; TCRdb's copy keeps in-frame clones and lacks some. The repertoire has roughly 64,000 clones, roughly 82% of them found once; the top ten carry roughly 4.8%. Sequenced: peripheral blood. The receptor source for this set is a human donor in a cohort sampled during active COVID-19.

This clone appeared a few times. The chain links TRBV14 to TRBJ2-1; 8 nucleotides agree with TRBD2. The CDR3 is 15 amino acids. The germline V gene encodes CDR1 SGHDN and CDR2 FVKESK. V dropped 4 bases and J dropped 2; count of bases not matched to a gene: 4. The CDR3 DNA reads TGTGCCAGCAGCCGTAGCGGGAATCCCTACAATGAGCAGTTCTTC. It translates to CASSRSGNPYNEQFF.

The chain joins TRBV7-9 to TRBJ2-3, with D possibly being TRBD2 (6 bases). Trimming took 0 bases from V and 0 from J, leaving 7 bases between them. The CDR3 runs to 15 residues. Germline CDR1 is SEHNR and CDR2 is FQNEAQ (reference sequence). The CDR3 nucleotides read TGTGCCAGCAGCTTAGCTCGGGGGAGCACAGATACGCAGTATTTT. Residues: CASSLARGSTDTQYF.

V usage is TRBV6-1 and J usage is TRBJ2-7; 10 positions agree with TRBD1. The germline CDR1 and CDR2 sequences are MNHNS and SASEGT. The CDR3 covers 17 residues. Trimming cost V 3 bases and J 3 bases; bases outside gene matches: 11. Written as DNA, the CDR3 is TGTGCCAGCAGTGACGGACAGGGGGTAATTGGTAACTACGAGCAGTACTTC. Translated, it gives CASSDGQGVIGNYEQYF.

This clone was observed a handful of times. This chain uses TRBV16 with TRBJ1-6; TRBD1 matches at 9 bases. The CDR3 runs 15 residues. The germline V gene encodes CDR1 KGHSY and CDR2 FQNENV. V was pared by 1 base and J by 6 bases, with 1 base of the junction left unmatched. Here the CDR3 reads CASSQWGQGNSPLHF. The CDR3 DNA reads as TGTGCCAGCAGCCAATGGGGACAGGGTAATTCACCCCTCCACTTT.

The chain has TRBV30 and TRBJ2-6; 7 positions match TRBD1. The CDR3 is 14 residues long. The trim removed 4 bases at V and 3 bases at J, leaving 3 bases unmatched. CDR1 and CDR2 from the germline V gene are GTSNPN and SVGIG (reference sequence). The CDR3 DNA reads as TGTGCCTGGACGAACAGGGGTGGGGCCAACGTCCTGACTTTC. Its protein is CAWTNRGGANVLTF.

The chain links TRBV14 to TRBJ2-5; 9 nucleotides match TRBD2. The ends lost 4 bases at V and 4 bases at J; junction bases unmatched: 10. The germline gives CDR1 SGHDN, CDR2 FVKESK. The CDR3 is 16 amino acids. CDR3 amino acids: CASSLIAGVVGETQYF. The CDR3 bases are TGTGCCAGCAGCCTGATAGCGGGGGTGGTTGGAGAGACCCAGTACTTC.

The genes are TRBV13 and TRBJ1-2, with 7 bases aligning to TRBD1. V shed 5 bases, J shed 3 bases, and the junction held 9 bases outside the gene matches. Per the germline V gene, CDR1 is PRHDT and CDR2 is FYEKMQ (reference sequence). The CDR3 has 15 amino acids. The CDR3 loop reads CASSQYDREDYGYTF. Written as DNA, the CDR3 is TGTGCCAGCAGCCAATATGACAGGGAGGACTATGGCTACACCTTC. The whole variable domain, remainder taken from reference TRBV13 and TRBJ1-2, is AAGVIQSPRHLIKEKRETATLKCYPIPRHDTVYWYQQGPGQDPQFLISFYEKMQSDKGSIPDRFSAQQFSDYHSELNMSSLELGDSALYFCASSQYDREDYGYTFGSGTRLTVV.

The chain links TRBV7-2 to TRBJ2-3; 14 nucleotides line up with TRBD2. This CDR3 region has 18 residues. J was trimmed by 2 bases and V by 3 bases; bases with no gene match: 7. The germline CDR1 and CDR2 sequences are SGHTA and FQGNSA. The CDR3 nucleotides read TGTGCCAGCAGCTTCCTGGGACTAGCGGGGGCAAACACAGATACGCAGTATTTT. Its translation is CASSFLGLAGANTDTQYF.

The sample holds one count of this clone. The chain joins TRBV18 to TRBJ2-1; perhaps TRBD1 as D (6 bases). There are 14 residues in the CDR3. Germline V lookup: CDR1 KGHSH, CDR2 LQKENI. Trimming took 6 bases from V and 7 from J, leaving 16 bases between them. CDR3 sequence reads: CASSGDISGNEQFF. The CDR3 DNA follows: TGTGCCAGCTCCGGGGACATCTCGGGGAATGAGCAGTTCTTC.

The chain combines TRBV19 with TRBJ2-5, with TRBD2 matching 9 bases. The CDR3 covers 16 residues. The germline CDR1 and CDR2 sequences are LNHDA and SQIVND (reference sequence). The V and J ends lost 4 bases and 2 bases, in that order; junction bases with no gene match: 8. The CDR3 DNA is TGTGCCAGTAGTACCTCAGCGGGGGGCCTACAAGAGACCCAGTACTTC. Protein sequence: CASSTSAGGLQETQYF.

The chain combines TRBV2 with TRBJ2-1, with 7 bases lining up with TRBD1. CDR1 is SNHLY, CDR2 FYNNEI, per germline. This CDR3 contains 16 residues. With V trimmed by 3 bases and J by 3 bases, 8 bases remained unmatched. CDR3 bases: TGTGCCAGCAGTGATATTAGAGGGGGCCGCTACAATGAGCAGTTCTTC. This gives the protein CASSDIRGGRYNEQFF. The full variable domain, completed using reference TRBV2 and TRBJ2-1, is EPEVTQTPSHQVTQMGQEVILRCVPISNHLYFYWYRQILGQKVEFLVSFYNNEISEKSEIFDDQFSVERPDGSNFTLKIRSTKLEDSAMYFCASSDIRGGRYNEQFFGPGTRLTVL.

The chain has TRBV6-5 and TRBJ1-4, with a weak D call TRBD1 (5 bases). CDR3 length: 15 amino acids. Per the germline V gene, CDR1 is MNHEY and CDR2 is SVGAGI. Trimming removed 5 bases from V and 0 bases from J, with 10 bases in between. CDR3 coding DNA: TGTGCCAGCAGTAACCGACAGTCAACTAATGAAAAACTGTTTTTT. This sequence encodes CASSNRQSTNEKLFF.

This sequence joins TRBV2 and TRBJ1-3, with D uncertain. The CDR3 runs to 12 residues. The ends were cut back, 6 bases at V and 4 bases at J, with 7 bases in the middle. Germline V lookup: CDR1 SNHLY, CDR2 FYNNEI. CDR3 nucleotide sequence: TGTGCCAGCAGGTACACCGGAAACACCATATATTTT. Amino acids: CASRYTGNTIYF.

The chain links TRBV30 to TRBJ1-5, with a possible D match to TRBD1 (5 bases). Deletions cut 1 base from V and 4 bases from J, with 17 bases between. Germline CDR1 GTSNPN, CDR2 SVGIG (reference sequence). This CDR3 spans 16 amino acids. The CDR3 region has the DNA TGTGCCTGGAGTGGCCGTTCGGGGGGTAGGAATCAGCCCCAGCATTTT. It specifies CAWSGRSGGRNQPQHF.

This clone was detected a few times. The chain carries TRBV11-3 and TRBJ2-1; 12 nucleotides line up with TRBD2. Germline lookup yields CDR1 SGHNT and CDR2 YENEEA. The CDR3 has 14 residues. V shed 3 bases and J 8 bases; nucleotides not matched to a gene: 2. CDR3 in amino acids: CASSLTSGGHEQFF. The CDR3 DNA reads TGTGCCAGCAGCTTGACTAGCGGGGGCCATGAGCAGTTCTTC.

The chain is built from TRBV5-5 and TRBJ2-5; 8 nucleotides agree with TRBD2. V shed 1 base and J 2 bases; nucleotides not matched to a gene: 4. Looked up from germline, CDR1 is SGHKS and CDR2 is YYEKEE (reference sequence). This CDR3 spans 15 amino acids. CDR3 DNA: TGTGCCAGCAGCTTGTCGGGGGGGAAACAAGAGACCCAGTACTTC. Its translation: CASSLSGGKQETQYF.

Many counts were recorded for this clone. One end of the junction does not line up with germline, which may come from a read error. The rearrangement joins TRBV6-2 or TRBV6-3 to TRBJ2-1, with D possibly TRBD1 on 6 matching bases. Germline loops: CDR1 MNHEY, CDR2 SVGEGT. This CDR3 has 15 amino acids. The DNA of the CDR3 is TGTGCCAGCAGATACTCAGGGGCTCGCCTGAATGAGCAGTTCTTC. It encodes CASRYSGARLNEQFF.

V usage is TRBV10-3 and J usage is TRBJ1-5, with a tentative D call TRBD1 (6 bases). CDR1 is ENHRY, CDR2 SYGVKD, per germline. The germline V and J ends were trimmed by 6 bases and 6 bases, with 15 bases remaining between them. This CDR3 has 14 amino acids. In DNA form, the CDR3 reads TGTGCCATCAGGGAAGACAGGAGTGGTCAGCCCCAGCATTTT. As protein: CAIREDRSGQPQHF.

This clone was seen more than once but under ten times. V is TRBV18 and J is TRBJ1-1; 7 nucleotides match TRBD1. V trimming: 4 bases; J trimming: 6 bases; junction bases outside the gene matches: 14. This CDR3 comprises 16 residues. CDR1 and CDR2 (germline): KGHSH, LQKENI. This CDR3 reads CASSLLGQVVGAEAFF. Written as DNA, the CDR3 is TGTGCCAGCTCACTACTAGGACAGGTGGTTGGCGCTGAAGCTTTCTTT.

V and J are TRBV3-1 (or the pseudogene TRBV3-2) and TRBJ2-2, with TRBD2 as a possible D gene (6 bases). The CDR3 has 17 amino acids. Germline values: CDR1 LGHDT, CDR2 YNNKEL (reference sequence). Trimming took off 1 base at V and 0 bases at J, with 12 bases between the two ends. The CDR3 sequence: CASSQGPQRANTGELFF. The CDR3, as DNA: TGTGCCAGCAGCCAAGGCCCCCAGCGGGCGAACACCGGGGAGCTGTTTTTT.